These 26 T cell receptor beta chains share one sample of origin, sequenced in a study of shared clonotypes between healthy human individuals. This table comes from immunoSEQ multiplex PCR, and its TCRdb copy is limited to in-frame clones, with some not included. The sample lists about 1 million clones, approximately 72% occurring once. The sequenced material came from memory CD4+ T cells sorted from blood. Subset given: CD45RA-negative fraction. All receptors derive from a man aged 18 to 30 in good health.

The chain recombines TRBV5-8 with TRBJ2-3; D gene ambiguous. Germline CDR1 is SGHTS and CDR2 is YDEGEE. V gave up 3 bases and J gave up 8 bases, with 19 bases separating them. The CDR3 consists of 15 residues. The CDR3 DNA sequence: TGTGCCAGCAGCTCCGGGCCTATCAACCTGGGTACGCAGTATTTT. Encoded protein: CASSSGPINLGTQYF.

The V gene is TRBV7-9, the J gene TRBJ2-7; D tentatively reads TRBD1 or TRBD2 (6 bases each). Germline CDR1 and CDR2: SEHNR and FQNEAQ (reference sequence). The CDR3 loop spans 16 amino acids. V was clipped by 5 bases and J by 3 bases, with 20 bases between them. The CDR3 sequence is CASSTSPGDLVYEQYF. CDR3 in DNA: TGTGCCAGCAGCACCTCCCCAGGGGACTTGGTCTACGAGCAGTACTTC.

A few counts support this clone. The chain has TRBV4-1 and TRBJ1-1; TRBD1 matches 7 bases. The J segment lost 8 bases and the V segment lost 0 bases, leaving 9 bases of the junction unmatched. The CDR3 extends over 15 amino acids. CDR1 and CDR2 (germline): MGHRA, YSYEKL. The CDR3 coding sequence is TGCGCCAGCAGCCAAGAAGACAGGGTAGGAGGGGAAGCTTTCTTT. Its protein product is CASSQEDRVGGEAFF.

This clone has ten or more counts. J is TRBJ2-7 and V is TRBV2; D gene uncertain. Germline V lookup: CDR1 SNHLY, CDR2 FYNNEI. There are 13 residues in the CDR3. V shed 4 bases and J shed 0 bases, with 7 bases lying between them. CDR3 sequence reads: CASSGTVSYEQYF. The CDR3 DNA is TGTGCCAGCAGTGGGACGGTCTCCTACGAGCAGTACTTC.

This clone occurred a few times. This chain links TRBV6-5 with TRBJ1-5, with D possibly being TRBD1 (5 bases). The CDR3 is made up of 13 amino acids. In germline, CDR1 is MNHEY, CDR2 SVGAGI. Trimming removed 4 bases at V and 4 bases at J, with 8 bases between. CDR3 amino acids: CASSWDQNQPQHF. The CDR3 DNA reads TGTGCCAGCAGTTGGGACCAGAATCAGCCCCAGCATTTT.

This clone was found a few times. The chain carries TRBV19 and TRBJ1-5; D ambiguous. V shed 4 bases and J shed 3 bases, with 16 bases lying between them. Germline V gene lookup returns CDR1 LNHDA and CDR2 SQIVND (reference sequence). This CDR3 has 16 amino acids. The CDR3 sequence: CASSKVWGYDNQPQHF. The CDR3 DNA reads TGTGCCAGTAGTAAGGTGTGGGGTTATGACAATCAGCCCCAGCATTTT.

Note on this clone: Possible read error: a much larger clone is one base away. The gene calls are TRBV2 and TRBJ1-2; D may be TRBD1 (5 bases). From germline, CDR1 is SNHLY and CDR2 FYNNEI. The V end lost 4 bases, the J end lost 2 bases, and 5 bases lay between the germline ends. This CDR3 comprises 12 residues. The CDR3: CASSAGNYGYTF. The DNA for the CDR3 is TGTGCCAGCAGTGCAGGGAACTATGGCTACACCTTC.

The rearrangement links TRBV4-3 to TRBJ2-5, with D possibly being TRBD2 (7 bases). The CDR3 runs 15 residues. The germline V and J ends were trimmed by 0 bases and 4 bases, with 12 bases remaining between them. Per germline, CDR1 LGHNA and CDR2 YSLEER. The CDR3 sequence is CASSQDLGGAETQYF. The CDR3 DNA reads as TGCGCCAGCAGCCAAGATTTGGGGGGGGCAGAGACCCAGTACTTC.

This clone has only a few counts. The V call is TRBV14, the J call TRBJ1-1; unclear D gene. V was clipped by 4 bases and J by 1 base, with 10 bases between them. Germline V gene lookup returns CDR1 SGHDN and CDR2 FVKESK. The CDR3 has 14 residues. Written as DNA, the CDR3 is TGTGCCAGCAGCCCCCGGACGGCGAACACTGAAGCTTTCTTT. Translation gives CASSPRTANTEAFF. Using reference TRBV14 and TRBJ1-1 for the parts outside the CDR3, the full variable domain is EAGVTQFPSHSVIEKGQTVTLRCDPISGHDNLYWYRRVMGKEIKFLLHFVKESKQDESGMPNNRFLAERTGGTYSTLKVQPAELEDSGVYFCASSPRTANTEAFFGQGTRLTVV.

This chain joins TRBV6-6 and TRBJ2-3, with 8 bases aligning to TRBD2. The CDR3 sequence is 15 residues long. Unmatched junction bases numbered 7, after V lost 5 bases and J lost 3 bases. The germline gives CDR1 MNHNY, CDR2 SVGAGI (reference sequence). CDR3: CASSPTSGRTDTQYF. Here the CDR3 DNA reads TGTGCCAGCAGTCCAACTAGCGGCAGAACAGATACGCAGTATTTT.

This chain joins TRBV25-1 and TRBJ1-2, with 7 bases fitting TRBD1. Trimming cost V 2 bases and J 7 bases; bases outside gene matches: 10. Germline V gene data show CDR1 as MGHDK and CDR2 as SYGVNS. The CDR3 is 15 amino acids. CDR3 in DNA: TGTGCCAGCAGTGAAGAGGGACAGTGGGGTGGTGGCTACACCTTC. Its protein product is CASSEEGQWGGGYTF.

This rearrangement joins TRBV10-3 to TRBJ2-3; TRBD2 aligns across 7 bases. The length of the CDR3 is 15 residues. From germline, CDR1 is ENHRY and CDR2 SYGVKD. Trimming cost V 0 bases and J 3 bases; bases outside gene matches: 3. CDR3 region: CAISESTGGTDTQYF. The CDR3 bases are TGTGCCATCAGTGAGTCGACGGGGGGTACAGATACGCAGTATTTT.

J is TRBJ2-1 and V is TRBV5-1, with D tentatively TRBD2 (6 bases). CDR1 and CDR2 (germline): SGHRS, YFSETQ. The CDR3 totals 15 residues. Trimming removed 2 bases at V and 4 bases at J, with 13 bases between. The CDR3 DNA is TGCGCCAGCAGCTTATCCGGGAGTAGATACAATGAGCAGTTCTTC. Amino acids: CASSLSGSRYNEQFF.

This clone was seen a few times. The same CDR3 also results from other DNA sequences found in this sample. As DNA, the CDR3 is TGTGCCAGCTCACCCGACCGGGGCTACACCTTC. The encoded protein is CASSPDRGYTF. V gene TRBV18 combines with J gene TRBJ1-2; D is unresolved. Looked up from germline, CDR1 is KGHSH and CDR2 is LQKENI. The CDR3 has 11 amino acids. V was trimmed by 3 bases and J by 8 bases, leaving 7 bases between them. Together with reference TRBV18 and TRBJ1-2, the CDR3 gives the full variable domain: NAGVMQNPRHLVRRRGQEARLRCSPMKGHSHVYWYRQLPEEGLKFMVYLQKENIIDESGMPKERFSAEFPKEGPSILRIQQVVRGDSAAYFCASSPDRGYTFGSGTRLTVV.

The chain is built from TRBV6-5 and TRBJ1-6; D ambiguous. V was cut by 4 bases and J by 6 bases, with 7 bases left in between. CDR3 length: 13 residues. Germline-derived CDR1 and CDR2 are MNHEY and SVGAGI. The DNA of the CDR3 is TGTGCCAGCAGTTCCCTTGGTAATTCACCCCTCCACTTT. Encoded protein: CASSSLGNSPLHF.

J is TRBJ2-7 and V is TRBV28; no clear D gene. Germline CDR1 reads MDHEN; CDR2 reads SYDVKM. The CDR3 has 12 residues. V was clipped by 10 bases and J by 0 bases, with 10 bases between them. The CDR3 sequence: CATLGTSYEQYF. In DNA form, the CDR3 reads TGTGCCACCCTTGGCACCTCCTACGAGCAGTACTTC.

The rearrangement uses TRBV7-6 and TRBJ2-7; 9 bases are shared with TRBD1. After removal of 5 bases from V and 0 bases from J, the junction contained 5 bases not matched to a gene. The V gene's germline CDR1 is SGHVS and CDR2 FNYEAQ. This CDR3 is 15 amino acids long. CDR3 nucleotide sequence: TGTGCCAGCAGCACGGGACAGGGTATCTCCTACGAGCAGTACTTC. Translating gives CASSTGQGISYEQYF.

V gene TRBV11-2 combines with J gene TRBJ1-1, with 7 bases lining up with TRBD1. This CDR3 contains 14 residues. V was pared by 5 bases and J by 4 bases, with 7 bases of the junction left unmatched. In germline, CDR1 is SGHAT, CDR2 FQNNGV. CDR3 in DNA: TGTGCCAGCAGCAAGGACAGGTTGAGCACTGAAGCTTTCTTT. Translation: CASSKDRLSTEAFF.

The gene calls are TRBV7-8 and TRBJ2-7, with D perhaps TRBD1 (6 bases). CDR1 and CDR2 (germline): SGHVS, FQNEAQ. The CDR3 consists of 14 residues. V dropped 2 bases and J dropped 5 bases, with 13 bases sitting between them. The CDR3 spells CASSLWSGDHEQYF. The CDR3 nucleotides are TGTGCCAGCAGCTTATGGTCAGGGGACCACGAGCAGTACTTC.

The rearrangement joins TRBV6-6 to TRBJ1-5; D unclear. Germline-derived CDR1 and CDR2 are MNHNY and SVGAGI (reference sequence). This CDR3 region has 16 residues. Trimming left V 4 bases short and J 2 bases short, with 15 bases between. This chain's CDR3 is CASSFAGRKGNQPQHF. In DNA form, the CDR3 reads TGTGCCAGCAGTTTCGCAGGCCGCAAGGGCAATCAGCCCCAGCATTTT.

The genes are TRBV7-9 and TRBJ2-3; D uncertain. CDR1 and CDR2 (germline): SEHNR, FQNEAQ (reference sequence). CDR3 size: 13 residues. V was clipped by 0 bases and J by 9 bases, with 10 bases between them. This chain's CDR3 is CASSLAVSATQYF. The CDR3 bases are TGTGCCAGCAGCTTAGCGGTGTCGGCGACGCAGTATTTT.

The V gene is TRBV7-3, the J gene TRBJ1-1; 7 bases are a match to TRBD1. The germline gives CDR1 SGHTA, CDR2 FQGTGA. This CDR3 is built from 14 residues. After removal of 4 bases from V and 6 bases from J, the junction contained 8 bases not matched to a gene. The CDR3 DNA follows: TGTGCCAGCAGCTCCAGGGGGGAGGTCTCTGAAGCTTTCTTT. It yields the protein CASSSRGEVSEAFF.

The rearrangement joins TRBV9 to TRBJ2-1; D is unclear. Trimming took off 0 bases at V and 6 bases at J, with 13 bases between the two ends. This CDR3 contains 15 residues. Germline V gives CDR1 SGDLS, CDR2 YYNGEE. The CDR3 DNA reads as TGTGCCAGCAGCGTAGGGCTCGGTAGTGGCAATGAGCAGTTCTTC. As protein: CASSVGLGSGNEQFF.

The chain has TRBV10-3 and TRBJ1-1; 8 bases fit TRBD1. V shed 7 bases and J 3 bases; nucleotides not matched to a gene: 4. CDR3 length equals 13 residues. The germline V gene encodes CDR1 ENHRY and CDR2 SYGVKD. CDR3 region: CAITGGRDTEAFF. The CDR3 nucleotides read TGTGCCATCACAGGGGGCAGGGACACTGAAGCTTTCTTT.

The rearrangement links TRBV6-6 to TRBJ2-5; D call uncertain. The CDR3 is 15 residues long. Germline V gene sequence: CDR1 MNHNY, CDR2 SVGAGI (reference sequence). The V end lost 0 bases, the J end lost 2 bases, and 10 bases lay between the germline ends. The CDR3 is CASSYSLIEQETQYF. The CDR3, as DNA: TGTGCCAGCAGTTACTCGTTGATAGAGCAAGAGACCCAGTACTTC.

This clone appeared a single time. The chain recombines TRBV6-1 with TRBJ2-6; 12 bases are a match to TRBD1. J was trimmed by 2 bases and V by 3 bases; bases with no gene match: 2. The V gene's germline CDR1 is MNHNS and CDR2 SASEGT. The CDR3 is made up of 17 amino acids. CDR3 in DNA: TGTGCCAGCAGTGAGGGACAGGGGGCGGCTGGGGCCAACGTCCTGACTTTC. This sequence encodes CASSEGQGAAGANVLTF.